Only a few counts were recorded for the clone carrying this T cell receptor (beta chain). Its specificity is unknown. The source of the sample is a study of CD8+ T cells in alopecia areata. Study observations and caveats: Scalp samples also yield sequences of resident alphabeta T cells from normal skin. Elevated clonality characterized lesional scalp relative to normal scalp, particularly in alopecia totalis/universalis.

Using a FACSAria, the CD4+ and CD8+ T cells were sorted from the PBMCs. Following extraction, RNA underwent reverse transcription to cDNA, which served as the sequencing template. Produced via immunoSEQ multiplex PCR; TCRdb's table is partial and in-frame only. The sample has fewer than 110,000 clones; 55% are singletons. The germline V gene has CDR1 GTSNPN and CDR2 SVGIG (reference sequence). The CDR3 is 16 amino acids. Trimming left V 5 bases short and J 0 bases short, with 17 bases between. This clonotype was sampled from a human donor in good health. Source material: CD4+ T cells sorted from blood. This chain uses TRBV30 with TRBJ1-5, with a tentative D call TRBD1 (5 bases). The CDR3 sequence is CAWLPGGADSNQPQHF. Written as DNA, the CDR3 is TGTGCCTGGCTCCCCGGAGGGGCAGATAGCAATCAGCCCCAGCATTTT.